Ten or more counts support the clone carrying this T cell receptor beta chain. Its antigen is not identified. The data derive from a study of T-cell reconstitution after alpha-beta-depleted transplantation in children. The TCRbeta library incorporated unique molecular identifiers. TCRdb re-called the PCR reads with MiXCR, one entry per CDR3 protein. The data contain approximately 230,000 distinct CDR3 sequences, 25% of them seen just once; the ten biggest clones take up less than 3.5%. Study-wide results and caveats: At around two months after transplant, the alpha-beta T cells were reportedly derived from several hundred expanded clones that came from non-depleted graft cells. It was newly produced T cells that mostly accounted for T-cell counts and diversity one year after transplant.

The specimen comprised PBMCs, sampled before TCRalphabeta/CD19-depleted stem cell transplant. This receptor was identified in a girl aged 2 to 10 with Fanconi anemia, due to receive a stem cell transplant.

The CDR3 region is CASSQDPDMETQYF. The DNA for the CDR3 is TGCGCCAGCAGCCAAGATCCGGACATGGAGACCCAGTACTTC. The chain employs TRBV4-1 and TRBJ2-5, with D possibly being TRBD1 (5 bases). Germline V lookup: CDR1 MGHRA, CDR2 YSYEKL. V lost 0 bases and J 5 bases, leaving 10 bases between the germline ends. The CDR3 contains 14 residues.